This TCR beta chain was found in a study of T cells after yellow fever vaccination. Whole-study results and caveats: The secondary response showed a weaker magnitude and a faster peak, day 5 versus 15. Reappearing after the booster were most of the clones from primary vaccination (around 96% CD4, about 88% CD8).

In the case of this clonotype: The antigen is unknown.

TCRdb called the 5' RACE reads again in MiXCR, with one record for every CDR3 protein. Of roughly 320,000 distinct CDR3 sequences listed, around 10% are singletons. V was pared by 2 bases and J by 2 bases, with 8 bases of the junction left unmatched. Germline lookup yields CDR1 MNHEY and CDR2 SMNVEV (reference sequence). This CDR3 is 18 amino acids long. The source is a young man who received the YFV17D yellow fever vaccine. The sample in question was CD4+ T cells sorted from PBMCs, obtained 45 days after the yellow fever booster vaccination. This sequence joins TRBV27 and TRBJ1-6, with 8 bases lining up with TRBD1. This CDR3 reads CASSLTRDRRTYNSPLHF. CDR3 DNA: TGTGCCAGCAGTTTAACTAGGGACAGGAGAACCTATAATTCACCCCTCCACTTT.